This is a list of T cell receptor beta chains from one sample in a study of OX40 agonist ivuxolimab in advanced cancers. The data were produced by immunoSEQ multiplex PCR, yet TCRdb's version contains in-frame clones alone and is incomplete. Altogether 40,000 to 50,000 clones are present, about 86% being singletons, with the ten largest covering about a third. Sequences were derived from CD4+ or CD8+ T cells sorted from blood, sampled in a trial of the OX40 agonist ivuxolimab. The source is an adult with an advanced solid tumor such as melanoma, head and neck, liver or kidney cancer. CDR3s include the opening cysteine and the closing phenylalanine or tryptophan. The order of the fields is J gene, V gene, clone size, D gene, CDR3 DNA, CDR3 protein. A D gene is named only where the DNA matches it firmly. Clone size is given for some rows only: seen once, a few or many times, or a class if the clone is expanded.

>TRBJ1-2|TRBV6-6|.|.
TGTGCCAGCACTGAGGGGGGCGGGGGCTTAAACTATGGCTACACCTTC
CASTEGGGGLNYGYTF
>TRBJ2-1|TRBV4-1|.|TRBD2
TGCGCCAGCAGCCAAAGGGCGGGAGGGCCGGTAGAAACCTCCTACAATGAGCAGTTCTTC
CASSQRAGGPVETSYNEQFF
>TRBJ1-2|TRBV7-3|once|TRBD1
TGTGCCAGCAGCCAAACTGGGGGACAGCGTGGCTACACCTTC
CASSQTGGQRGYTF
>TRBJ1-4|TRBV19|.|.
TGTGCCAGTAGCCCCCAAACGCCAGGGAGGCGTGAAAAACTGTTTTTT
CASSPQTPGRREKLFF
>TRBJ2-4|TRBV6-1|.|.
TGTGCCAGCAGTGAAGGTGGCTTCCCGCGCAAAAACATTCAGTACTTC
CASSEGGFPRKNIQYF
>TRBJ1-3|TRBV7-9|.|.
TGTGCCAGCAGCCGGCCTCGGAACACCATATATTTT
CASSRPRNTIYF
>TRBJ2-3|TRBV5-6|.|TRBD2
TGTGCCAGCAACCTAGCGGGGGGAGGGTCAGATACGCAGTATTTT
CASNLAGGGSDTQYF
>TRBJ2-3|TRBV5-4|.|.
TGTGCCAGCAGCGGGGGAGACACAGATACGCAGTATTTT
CASSGGDTDTQYF
>TRBJ2-1|TRBV15|once|.
TGTGCCACCAGCAGAGATTATATCGCTGAGCTGGAGCAGTTCTTC
CATSRDYIAELEQFF
>TRBJ2-7|TRBV30|.|TRBD2
TGTGCCTTGAACGCCGGGACTACAAGCTCCTACGAGCAGTACTTC
CALNAGTTSSYEQYF
>TRBJ2-7|TRBV10-3|once|TRBD1
TGTGCCATCAGTGAGGGGACAGGATACCCCTTCGAGCAGTACTTC
CAISEGTGYPFEQYF
>TRBJ2-7|TRBV14|few|.
TGTGCCAGCAGCCCCCAGGTGGTGTACGAGCAGTACTTC
CASSPQVVYEQYF
>TRBJ2-7|TRBV13|.|.
TGTGCCAGCAGCTTTTTTTCGCGCGCACCCTACGAGCAGTACTTC
CASSFFSRAPYEQYF
>TRBJ2-3|TRBV18|.|.
TGTGCCAGCTCCCCGGTGGCTAACAAGATAAGCACAGATACGCAGTATTTT
CASSPVANKISTDTQYF
>TRBJ2-7|TRBV25-1|.|.
TGTGCCAGCACCATGACAAGTTCCTACGAGCAGTACTTC
CASTMTSSYEQYF
>TRBJ2-7|TRBV5-1|once|.
TGCGCCAGCAGGCCCCTTTACCGGGACTTCCACGAGCAGTACTTC
CASRPLYRDFHEQYF
>TRBJ2-5|TRBV2|.|TRBD2
TGTGCCAGCAGTACTAGCGGGGTAAAGACCCAGTACTTC
CASSTSGVKTQYF
>TRBJ1-4|TRBV28|.|TRBD1
TGTGCCAGCACAGTAGGGGGTCGACAGGGGGCTCTCGAAAAACTGTTTTTT
CASTVGGRQGALEKLFF
>TRBJ1-1|TRBV5-1|.|.
TGCGCCAGCAGCAGGGCGTGGGAGGGAGCTGAGGCTTTCTTT
CASSRAWEGAEAFF
>TRBJ1-6|TRBV5-8|.|.
TGTGCCAGCAGCTTTTCCTTACAGGGTATTGGCTCACCCCTCCACTTT
CASSFSLQGIGSPLHF
>TRBJ2-7|TRBV6-6|few|.
TGTGCCAGCAGTTACCTGGACCGTTCCTACGAGCAGTACTTC
CASSYLDRSYEQYF
>TRBJ2-7|TRBV5-6|once|.
TGTGCCAGCAGCTTGGTTCACGGAGGGGAGCAGTACTTC
CASSLVHGGEQYF
>TRBJ2-2|TRBV4-1|.|.
TGCGCCAGCAGCCAAGTAGGGGCAGGAACCGGGGAGCTGTTTTTT
CASSQVGAGTGELFF
>TRBJ1-1|TRBV12-5|few|.
TGTGCTAGTGGTTTGGGGGGGAACACTGAAGCTTTCTTT
CASGLGGNTEAFF
>TRBJ1-1|TRBV19|.|.
TGTGCCAGTAGTATGAGGGCAACTGAAGCTTTCTTT
CASSMRATEAFF
>TRBJ1-2|TRBV11-2|.|.
TGTGCCAGCAGCATTACAGGGCTGTTTGGCTACACCTTC
CASSITGLFGYTF
>TRBJ2-2|TRBV21-1|.|.
TGTGCTCTTAATGGGGGGAGCGGCACCGGGGAGCTGTTTTTT
CALNGGSGTGELFF
>TRBJ2-1|TRBV10-2|.|.
TGCGCCAGCAGGGGTGAGGGTCTGGGCAACAATGAGCAGTTCTTC
CASRGEGLGNNEQFF
>TRBJ2-1|TRBV7-9|.|.
TGTGCCAGCAGCTTAGGAGGGTTGAATGAGCAGTTCTTC
CASSLGGLNEQFF
>TRBJ1-4|TRBV5-4|.|.
TGTGCCGGCGGAAGTGCAACTAATGAAAAACTGTTTTTT
CAGGSATNEKLFF
>TRBJ2-7|TRBV11-2|few|.
TGTGCCAGCAGCTTACTCCGACAGAGCGAGCAGTACTTC
CASSLLRQSEQYF
>TRBJ1-1|TRBV6-5|.|.
TGTGCCAGCAGTTACGCCCTCGGGGGAAGGACTGAAGCTTTCTTT
CASSYALGGRTEAFF
>TRBJ2-7|TRBV18|.|.
TGTGCCAGCTCATTTGCTAGGGAGGACCACGAGCAGTACTTC
CASSFAREDHEQYF
>TRBJ2-2|TRBV18|.|.
TGTGCCACCCGTTCGAGCTTAGGTACCGGGGAGCTGTTTTTT
CATRSSLGTGELFF
>TRBJ2-2|TRBV4-1|.|.
TGCGCCAGCAGCCGAACCAGAATCGGGTCGAACACCGGGGAGCTGTTTTTT
CASSRTRIGSNTGELFF
>TRBJ2-1|TRBV11-2|.|TRBD2
TGTGCCAGCAGCTTAGGGACTAGCTCCTACAATGAGCAGTTCTTC
CASSLGTSSYNEQFF
>TRBJ2-3|TRBV7-3|.|.
TGTGCCAGCAGCGACGGACTCCGCGGTACGCAGTATTTT
CASSDGLRGTQYF
>TRBJ2-1|TRBV25-1|.|TRBD2
TGTGCCAGCAGGGCCGGACTAGCGGGGGGTACATACAATGAGCAGTTCTTC
CASRAGLAGGTYNEQFF
>TRBJ1-1|TRBV10-3|medium-sized|.
TGTGCCCCCAGTAGGGAGTCCGAAAGGAGGACTGAAGCTTTCTTT
CAPSRESERRTEAFF
>TRBJ2-5|TRBV5-1|.|TRBD2
TGCGCCAGCAGCTTGTCGTCCGCGGGAGCTCAAGAGACCCAGTACTTC
CASSLSSAGAQETQYF
>TRBJ1-6|TRBV5-4|.|.
TGTGCCAGCAGCTTGGCCGTCGCAGGGGATTATAATTCACCCCTCCACTTT
CASSLAVAGDYNSPLHF
>TRBJ2-7|TRBV19|.|.
TGTGCCAGTAGTATAGATCTTGGGGTCTACGAGCAGTACTTC
CASSIDLGVYEQYF
>TRBJ1-1|TRBV19|.|.
TGTGCCAGTAGACAGACTAGGCGCACTGAAGCTTTCTTT
CASRQTRRTEAFF
>TRBJ2-7|TRBV7-6|.|TRBD2
TGTGCCAGCAGCCCTCTTGCGGGAGGTACCTACGAGCAGTACTTC
CASSPLAGGTYEQYF
>TRBJ1-1|TRBV5-6|.|.
TGTGCCAGCAGCTTGAGGACAGCGAGAGCTTTCTTT
CASSLRTARAFF
>TRBJ1-3|TRBV10-3|.|.
TGTGCCATCAGTGAGGGCAGGGCGGCATCTGGAAACACCATATATTTT
CAISEGRAASGNTIYF
>TRBJ2-5|TRBV5-4|.|.
TGTGCCAGCAGCTCCCAGACAGGTGGTGAGACCCAGTACTTC
CASSSQTGGETQYF
>TRBJ1-2|TRBV7-9|.|.
TGTGCCAGCAGCCCCGCCCGCTGGCCGGTAGTCTATGGCTACACCTTC
CASSPARWPVVYGYTF
>TRBJ1-1|TRBV5-4|few|.
TGTGCCAGCAGCTTCCGGAACACTGAAGCTTTCTTT
CASSFRNTEAFF
>TRBJ2-7|TRBV20-1|.|TRBD1
TGCAGTGCTAGGGACAGGGACGAGCAGTACTTC
CSARDRDEQYF
>TRBJ2-3|TRBV6-1|.|TRBD2
TGTGCCAGCAGTGATTACAGCGGGGGGTGGGTAAATACGCAGTATTTT
CASSDYSGGWVNTQYF
>TRBJ2-1|TRBV6-1|.|TRBD1
TGTGCCAGCACCTTAGGACAGGGGCTATACAATGAGCAGTTCTTC
CASTLGQGLYNEQFF
>TRBJ1-2|TRBV5-1|once|.
TGCGCCAGCAGCCACCTGGGGGGCGAGCAAGGCTACACCTTC
CASSHLGGEQGYTF
>TRBJ1-3|TRBV28|.|.
TGTGCCAGCAGCCAAACCCTGGAGGGGAACACCATATATTTT
CASSQTLEGNTIYF
>TRBJ2-5|TRBV7-3|.|.
TGTGCCAGCAGCCCACCGGGACTCTCGACCCAAGAGACCCAGTACTTC
CASSPPGLSTQETQYF
>TRBJ2-3|TRBV27|.|TRBD2
TGTGCCAGCAGTCCAGGGTGGGGGACTAGGACAGATACGCAGTATTTT
CASSPGWGTRTDTQYF
>TRBJ2-6|TRBV5-5|.|.
TGTGCCAGCAGCTTAGACATCCAGACAGGGGCCAACGTCCTGACTTTC
CASSLDIQTGANVLTF